These T cell receptor beta chains were read from a single sample in a study of CD8+ T cells in alopecia areata. Assay: immunoSEQ multiplex PCR; the TCRdb copy retains only in-frame clones and omits some. The top ten hold roughly 3.3% of the sample, which has some 110,000 clones, roughly two fifths seen once. The source material was CD4+ T cells sorted from blood. The receptor set was obtained from a human donor with alopecia areata. Each CDR3 is given with its conserved first and last residue. Fields, in order: V gene, clone size, J gene, CDR3 length, D gene, CDR3 DNA, CDR3 protein. D genes are given only for firm matches. For some rows the clone size is stated as once, few or many, or as a class when expanded; others skip it.

v_call: TRBV7-2; clone_size: few; j_call: TRBJ2-7; cdr3_length: 14; d_call: TRBD1; cdr3_nt: TGTGCCAGCAGCTTAGGGGACAGAGTCTACGAGCAGTACTTC; cdr3_aa: CASSLGDRVYEQYF
v_call: TRBV11-1; clone_size: .; j_call: TRBJ2-3; cdr3_length: 14; d_call: .; cdr3_nt: TGTGCCAGCAGCTTAGGAGGGACCACAGATACGCAGTATTTT; cdr3_aa: CASSLGGTTDTQYF
v_call: TRBV7-2; clone_size: few; j_call: TRBJ2-2; cdr3_length: 16; d_call: .; cdr3_nt: TGTGCCAGCAGCCGGAGACTACCGTCAAACACCGGGGAGCTGTTTTTT; cdr3_aa: CASSRRLPSNTGELFF
v_call: TRBV29-1; clone_size: .; j_call: TRBJ1-2; cdr3_length: 12; d_call: .; cdr3_nt: TGCAGCGTTGATGTCGGAAACTATGGCTACACCTTC; cdr3_aa: CSVDVGNYGYTF
v_call: TRBV4-3; clone_size: .; j_call: TRBJ2-2; cdr3_length: 16; d_call: .; cdr3_nt: TGCGCCAGCAGCCAGGAGGACTACTCGAACACCGGGGAGCTGTTTTTT; cdr3_aa: CASSQEDYSNTGELFF
v_call: TRBV29-1; clone_size: .; j_call: TRBJ2-7; cdr3_length: 11; d_call: .; cdr3_nt: TGCAGCGTTGTTAGGGACTACGAGCAGTACTTC; cdr3_aa: CSVVRDYEQYF
v_call: TRBV29-1; clone_size: few; j_call: TRBJ2-7; cdr3_length: 12; d_call: .; cdr3_nt: TGCAGCGTTGGCGAGGCTAGGTACGAGCAGTACTTC; cdr3_aa: CSVGEARYEQYF
v_call: TRBV29-1; clone_size: .; j_call: TRBJ2-1; cdr3_length: 14; d_call: TRBD1; cdr3_nt: TGCAGCGGAGGGGGCGTTAGCTCCTACAATGAGCAGTTCTTC; cdr3_aa: CSGGGVSSYNEQFF
v_call: TRBV29-1; clone_size: .; j_call: TRBJ2-2; cdr3_length: 15; d_call: .; cdr3_nt: TGCAGCGTCACTCCCGGGGCAGGGAACACCGGGGAGCTGTTTTTT; cdr3_aa: CSVTPGAGNTGELFF
v_call: TRBV11-2; clone_size: .; j_call: TRBJ2-3; cdr3_length: 13; d_call: .; cdr3_nt: TGTGCCAGCAGCTTAGTAGACACAGATACGCAGTATTTT; cdr3_aa: CASSLVDTDTQYF
v_call: TRBV19; clone_size: .; j_call: TRBJ2-2; cdr3_length: 14; d_call: .; cdr3_nt: TGTGCCAGCGCGGGGTGGGTTAACACCGGGGAGCTGTTTTTT; cdr3_aa: CASAGWVNTGELFF
v_call: TRBV6-1; clone_size: .; j_call: TRBJ2-7; cdr3_length: 15; d_call: .; cdr3_nt: TGTGCCAGCAGTCCGCGGACGGGTAGCTCCTACGAGCAGTACTTC; cdr3_aa: CASSPRTGSSYEQYF
v_call: TRBV5-1; clone_size: .; j_call: TRBJ2-3; cdr3_length: 14; d_call: TRBD1; cdr3_nt: TGCGCCAGCAGCCCCGGACAGGGGTCGGATACGCAGTATTTT; cdr3_aa: CASSPGQGSDTQYF
v_call: TRBV5-1; clone_size: .; j_call: TRBJ1-5; cdr3_length: 15; d_call: TRBD1; cdr3_nt: TGCGCCAGCAGCTGGGGACAGGGACGCAATCAGCCCCAGCATTTT; cdr3_aa: CASSWGQGRNQPQHF
v_call: TRBV6-5; clone_size: .; j_call: TRBJ1-5; cdr3_length: 14; d_call: TRBD1; cdr3_nt: TGTGCCAGCAGTTTCGACAGGGCGAGTCAGCCCCAGCATTTT; cdr3_aa: CASSFDRASQPQHF
v_call: TRBV7-2; clone_size: few; j_call: TRBJ1-6; cdr3_length: 14; d_call: TRBD1; cdr3_nt: TGTGCCAGCAGCTCGTTGACAGGGTTGGCCCCCCTCCACTTT; cdr3_aa: CASSSLTGLAPLHF
v_call: TRBV28; clone_size: .; j_call: TRBJ2-7; cdr3_length: 13; d_call: TRBD1; cdr3_nt: TGTGCCAGCATTCGGGACAGCTCCTACGAGCAGTACTTC; cdr3_aa: CASIRDSSYEQYF
v_call: TRBV7-2; clone_size: many; j_call: TRBJ2-1; cdr3_length: 15; d_call: .; cdr3_nt: TGTGCCAGCAGCTTGGTAGGTGTGGAGTTCAATGAGCAGTTCTTC; cdr3_aa: CASSLVGVEFNEQFF
v_call: TRBV27; clone_size: .; j_call: TRBJ2-7; cdr3_length: 13; d_call: .; cdr3_nt: TGTGCCAGCAGTTTGAAGAGGGGTTACGAGCAGTACTTC; cdr3_aa: CASSLKRGYEQYF
v_call: TRBV29-1; clone_size: few; j_call: TRBJ2-3; cdr3_length: 19; d_call: TRBD2; cdr3_nt: TGCAGCGTCGCTGGGACAGGGACTAGCGGGAGGGAATATACAGATACGCAGTATTTT; cdr3_aa: CSVAGTGTSGREYTDTQYF
v_call: TRBV4-2; clone_size: few; j_call: TRBJ2-1; cdr3_length: 18; d_call: TRBD2; cdr3_nt: TGTGCCAGCAGCCTGCAGACTAGCGGGACCACCCTTTACAATGAGCAGTTCTTC; cdr3_aa: CASSLQTSGTTLYNEQFF
v_call: TRBV6-5; clone_size: .; j_call: TRBJ1-2; cdr3_length: 13; d_call: .; cdr3_nt: TGTGCCAGCAGTTACGGGATAAGCTATGGCTACACCTTC; cdr3_aa: CASSYGISYGYTF
v_call: TRBV7-8; clone_size: .; j_call: TRBJ2-5; cdr3_length: 14; d_call: TRBD1; cdr3_nt: TGTGCCAGCAGCCCCGGGACAGGGAGAGAGACCCAGTACTTC; cdr3_aa: CASSPGTGRETQYF
v_call: TRBV29-1; clone_size: .; j_call: TRBJ1-2; cdr3_length: 14; d_call: .; cdr3_nt: TGCAGCGTTCAAACCCTGAGGGACCCCTATGGCTACACCTTC; cdr3_aa: CSVQTLRDPYGYTF
v_call: TRBV7-3; clone_size: .; j_call: TRBJ2-5; cdr3_length: 11; d_call: .; cdr3_nt: TGTGCCAGCAGCAAAGACGAGACCCAGTACTTC; cdr3_aa: CASSKDETQYF
v_call: TRBV29-1; clone_size: .; j_call: TRBJ2-3; cdr3_length: 13; d_call: TRBD1; cdr3_nt: TGCAGCGTGCGGACCGACAGGGCCCCAACGCAGTATTTT; cdr3_aa: CSVRTDRAPTQYF
v_call: TRBV23-1; clone_size: few; j_call: TRBJ2-2; cdr3_length: 17; d_call: .; cdr3_nt: TGCGCCAGCAGGAACTCTCGGGACCTCTCCTCCACCGGGGAGCTGTTTTTT; cdr3_aa: CASRNSRDLSSTGELFF
v_call: TRBV19; clone_size: few; j_call: TRBJ2-1; cdr3_length: 16; d_call: TRBD2; cdr3_nt: TGTGCCAGTAGTATAGAACTAGCGGGGAGAAGAAATGAGCAGTTCTTC; cdr3_aa: CASSIELAGRRNEQFF
v_call: TRBV4-3; clone_size: once; j_call: TRBJ2-7; cdr3_length: 16; d_call: .; cdr3_nt: TGCGCCAGCAGCCAAGAGCTGCACAGCAGCTCCTACGAGCAGTACTTC; cdr3_aa: CASSQELHSSSYEQYF
v_call: TRBV5-1; clone_size: few; j_call: TRBJ2-7; cdr3_length: 16; d_call: TRBD2; cdr3_nt: TGCGCCAGCAGCTTGCCCCTAGCGGGGAGCAACTACGAGCAGTACTTC; cdr3_aa: CASSLPLAGSNYEQYF
v_call: TRBV7-2; clone_size: few; j_call: TRBJ2-5; cdr3_length: 14; d_call: .; cdr3_nt: TGTGCCAGCAGCTCAGGACATCGGGGACAGACCCAGTACTTC; cdr3_aa: CASSSGHRGQTQYF
v_call: TRBV30; clone_size: .; j_call: TRBJ2-7; cdr3_length: 14; d_call: TRBD1; cdr3_nt: TGTGCCTGGAGCAGGGGGCAGGGCTCCTACGAGCAGTACTTC; cdr3_aa: CAWSRGQGSYEQYF
v_call: TRBV18; clone_size: .; j_call: TRBJ2-7; cdr3_length: 17; d_call: TRBD2; cdr3_nt: TGTGCCAGCTCACCGCAGGGCGGGGGACCAAGCTCCTACGAGCAGTACTTC; cdr3_aa: CASSPQGGGPSSYEQYF
v_call: TRBV7-8; clone_size: .; j_call: TRBJ2-5; cdr3_length: 14; d_call: TRBD1; cdr3_nt: TGTGCCAGCAGCTCAGGACAGGTCAGAGAGACCCAGTACTTC; cdr3_aa: CASSSGQVRETQYF
v_call: TRBV5-1; clone_size: .; j_call: TRBJ2-5; cdr3_length: 14; d_call: TRBD2; cdr3_nt: TGCGCCAGCAGCTTGACTAGCGGACAAGAGACCCAGTACTTC; cdr3_aa: CASSLTSGQETQYF
v_call: TRBV5-1; clone_size: .; j_call: TRBJ2-5; cdr3_length: 13; d_call: .; cdr3_nt: TGCGCCAGCAGCCAAGGGGAATTGGAGACCCAGTACTTC; cdr3_aa: CASSQGELETQYF
v_call: TRBV7-2; clone_size: .; j_call: TRBJ2-3; cdr3_length: 16; d_call: TRBD2; cdr3_nt: TGTGCCAGCAGCTCCCGGACTAGCGGGGGATTGAATACGCAGTATTTT; cdr3_aa: CASSSRTSGGLNTQYF
v_call: TRBV7-2; clone_size: few; j_call: TRBJ1-2; cdr3_length: 14; d_call: .; cdr3_nt: TGTGCCAGCAGCCCTAAACGGGGAAGCTATGGCTACACCTTC; cdr3_aa: CASSPKRGSYGYTF
v_call: TRBV29-1; clone_size: few; j_call: TRBJ1-2; cdr3_length: 13; d_call: .; cdr3_nt: TGCAGCGTTGATGCAATCGGGGTCTATGGCTACACCTTC; cdr3_aa: CSVDAIGVYGYTF
v_call: TRBV29-1; clone_size: few; j_call: TRBJ1-2; cdr3_length: 11; d_call: TRBD1; cdr3_nt: TGCAGCGCAAGACAGGGTTCAGGCTACACCTTC; cdr3_aa: CSARQGSGYTF
v_call: TRBV5-4; clone_size: .; j_call: TRBJ1-2; cdr3_length: 16; d_call: .; cdr3_nt: TGTGCCAGCAGCTTGGGCCCAGGCAGGGGTGACTATGGCTACACCTTC; cdr3_aa: CASSLGPGRGDYGYTF
v_call: TRBV20-1; clone_size: few; j_call: TRBJ2-1; cdr3_length: 11; d_call: .; cdr3_nt: TGCAGTGCTAGCGGGCCCTATGGGCAGTTCTTC; cdr3_aa: CSASGPYGQFF
v_call: TRBV4-3; clone_size: .; j_call: TRBJ2-3; cdr3_length: 16; d_call: .; cdr3_nt: TGCGCCAGCAGCCACATCGGCAGGGGACCCACAGATACGCAGTATTTT; cdr3_aa: CASSHIGRGPTDTQYF